These T cell receptor beta chains were read from a single sample in a study of shared clonotypes between healthy human individuals. Libraries were prepared by immunoSEQ multiplex PCR; TCRdb keeps only in-frame clonotypes and omits some of them. The table includes around 2.3 million clones, 95% detected once. Sequencing used naive CD4+ T cells sorted from blood. These receptors all stem from a man younger than 30 in good health. Each CDR3 is given with its conserved first and last residue. Each record gives: V gene, J gene, D gene, CDR3 protein. The D gene is left open where the match is weak.

TRBV6-1	TRBJ2-1	NA	CASSETPGGTQFF
TRBV6-5	TRBJ2-7	NA	CASSVPGEYEQYF
TRBV2	TRBJ2-7	NA	CASSVKASGGSGEQYF
TRBV5-1	TRBJ2-7	NA	CASSLDLGASYEQYF
TRBV6-7	TRBJ2-7	NA	CASSYPSCRSSYEQYF
TRBV6-6	TRBJ1-4	NA	CASTPQGGSEKLFF
TRBV9	TRBJ1-2	TRBD1	CASSRTVGDNLGAGGNYGYTF
TRBV28	TRBJ1-1	NA	CASRLFTEAFF
TRBV6-6	TRBJ2-5	NA	CASSLASQETQYF
TRBV5-1	TRBJ2-3	TRBD1	CASSSGQGATDTQYF
TRBV7-9	TRBJ1-4	NA	CASSLEAAGKLFF
TRBV11-2	TRBJ2-7	TRBD2	CASSQSSSGRNYEQYF
TRBV6-5	TRBJ1-1	NA	CASSSHARGDEAFF
TRBV30	TRBJ1-2	NA	CAWDISLNGYTF
TRBV29-1	TRBJ2-7	TRBD2	CSVGGLAPYYEQYF
TRBV9	TRBJ2-3	NA	CASSVVETTDTQYF
TRBV7-8	TRBJ1-6	NA	CASSLGEPNSPLHF
TRBV5-1	TRBJ1-1	NA	CASSLANRANTEAFF
TRBV9	TRBJ2-2	NA	CASSPRTGYSGGELFF
TRBV6-4	TRBJ2-1	NA	CASSPTGTNTYNEQFF
TRBV5-1	TRBJ1-2	NA	CASSLGGTGAYGYTF
TRBV5-1	TRBJ2-3	TRBD2	CASQRRTSGQDTQYF
TRBV6-6	TRBJ1-4	NA	CASSQPGATNEKLFF
TRBV7-9	TRBJ2-5	TRBD2	CASSLGLTSGIEETQYF
TRBV11-2	TRBJ2-5	TRBD2	CASSLDGGGVETQYF
TRBV5-1	TRBJ1-2	TRBD1	CASSFVTGETRGYTF
TRBV2	TRBJ2-7	NA	CATSGDSDEQYF
TRBV5-1	TRBJ2-7	NA	CASSPAGFVEQYF
TRBV11-2	TRBJ2-7	NA	CASSLGTGPRYEQYF
TRBV5-4	TRBJ1-6	TRBD1	CASSFTGEHSPLHF
TRBV18	TRBJ2-1	NA	CASSLDRSYNEQFF
TRBV5-1	TRBJ1-6	NA	CASSPSYGSSYNSPLHF
TRBV5-1	TRBJ1-5	NA	CASSLLPAGSNQPQHF